This TCR beta chain was profiled in a study of T cells in localized non-small cell lung cancer. Clones were read by immunoSEQ multiplex PCR, and TCRdb kept only the in-frame ones, dropping some. The table records 25,000 to 35,000 clones, approximately 89% of them present only once. Study-wide points: Adjacent lung tissue had a median approximately 57 of the top 100 clones found in the tumor. Uninvolved adjacent lung showed higher T cell clonality than tumor. Sequencing, confined to only one tumor region, leaves heterogeneity possible.

CDR3 length: 15 amino acids. Germline assignment: CDR1 ENHRY and CDR2 SYGVKD. V gave up 1 base and J gave up 1 base, with 10 bases separating them. As for this clone: Its antigen is unknown.

The chain couples TRBV10-3 to TRBJ1-1; D is uncertain. The receptor's source is a female donor of 60 years or more with stage I lung adenocarcinoma. The specimen comprised peripheral blood, sampled before any cancer treatment. For the CDR3, the DNA is TGTGCCATCAGTGAGTTCGGGGAACAGAACACTGAAGCTTTCTTT. Residues: CAISEFGEQNTEAFF.